These T cell receptor beta chains were read from a single sample in a study of monozygotic twins with cystic fibrosis. The data were produced by immunoSEQ multiplex PCR, yet TCRdb's version contains in-frame clones alone and is incomplete. The table records around 27,000 clones, 75% to 95% of them present only once. The sample consisted of blood. The receptor set was obtained from a girl aged 2 to 9 with cystic fibrosis. The CDR3 runs from the conserved cysteine through the conserved F or W. D genes are given only for firm matches. A row's size may be missing; if present it is once, few, many or a size class.

V gene: TRBV4-1
D gene: TRBD1
J gene: TRBJ2-7
clone size: -
CDR3 protein: CASSQAGQGLYEQYF
CDR3 DNA: TGCGCCAGCAGCCAGGCGGGACAGGGGCTCTACGAGCAGTACTTC

V gene: TRBV14
D gene: -
J gene: TRBJ1-2
clone size: -
CDR3 protein: CASSLFPGHYGYTF
CDR3 DNA: TGTGCCAGCAGCCTATTCCCGGGCCACTATGGCTACACCTTC

V gene: TRBV5-4
D gene: -
J gene: TRBJ2-7
clone size: -
CDR3 protein: CASTTGLERGKWDEQYF
CDR3 DNA: TGTGCCAGCACCACGGGTCTGGAACGGGGGAAATGGGACGAGCAGTACTTC

V gene: TRBV7-9
D gene: TRBD1
J gene: TRBJ2-7
clone size: -
CDR3 protein: CASSLARTGTYEQYF
CDR3 DNA: TGTGCCAGCAGCTTAGCTAGGACAGGGACCTACGAGCAGTACTTC

V gene: TRBV19
D gene: TRBD1
J gene: TRBJ1-2
clone size: few
CDR3 protein: CASRDRGRGGYTF
CDR3 DNA: TGTGCCAGTAGGGACAGGGGCCGTGGTGGCTACACCTTC

V gene: TRBV18
D gene: TRBD2
J gene: TRBJ2-1
clone size: -
CDR3 protein: CASSPRASGGYNEQFF
CDR3 DNA: TGTGCCAGCTCACCACGGGCCTCGGGGGGCTACAATGAGCAGTTCTTC

V gene: TRBV13
D gene: TRBD1
J gene: TRBJ2-5
clone size: -
CDR3 protein: CASSERTGAPQETQYF
CDR3 DNA: TGTGCCAGCAGCGAGAGAACAGGGGCGCCACAAGAGACCCAGTACTTC

V gene: TRBV5-1
D gene: -
J gene: TRBJ1-1
clone size: -
CDR3 protein: CASRISTEAFF
CDR3 DNA: TGCGCCAGCAGAATCAGTACTGAAGCTTTCTTT

V gene: TRBV10-3
D gene: TRBD2
J gene: TRBJ2-1
clone size: -
CDR3 protein: CAIRRTSTQFF
CDR3 DNA: TGTGCCATCAGACGGACTAGCACGCAGTTCTTC

V gene: TRBV7-2
D gene: -
J gene: TRBJ2-5
clone size: -
CDR3 protein: CASSPGPYKETQYF
CDR3 DNA: TGTGCCAGCAGCCCAGGCCCATACAAAGAGACCCAGTACTTC

V gene: TRBV27
D gene: -
J gene: TRBJ1-1
clone size: -
CDR3 protein: CASSRTVQTEAFF
CDR3 DNA: TGTGCCAGCAGCCGAACGGTCCAAACTGAAGCTTTCTTT

V gene: TRBV4-1
D gene: -
J gene: TRBJ1-5
clone size: -
CDR3 protein: CASSQETRPNQPQHF
CDR3 DNA: TGCGCCAGCAGCCAAGAGACCAGGCCCAATCAGCCCCAGCATTTT

V gene: TRBV4-3
D gene: -
J gene: TRBJ2-5
clone size: -
CDR3 protein: CASSQEGPVSGTQYF
CDR3 DNA: TGCGCCAGCAGCCAAGAAGGACCAGTCTCGGGGACCCAGTACTTC

V gene: TRBV5-1
D gene: -
J gene: TRBJ2-1
clone size: -
CDR3 protein: CASSRNRDNEQFF
CDR3 DNA: TGCGCCAGCAGCCGTAACAGGGACAATGAGCAGTTCTTC

V gene: TRBV7-9
D gene: TRBD1
J gene: TRBJ1-2
clone size: -
CDR3 protein: CASSLSGRGLRGYTF
CDR3 DNA: TGTGCCAGCAGCTTATCCGGCAGGGGGCTGCGAGGCTACACCTTC

V gene: TRBV6-5
D gene: -
J gene: TRBJ1-4
clone size: -
CDR3 protein: CASSPAGASPEKLFF
CDR3 DNA: TGTGCCAGCAGTCCCGCGGGGGCTTCCCCTGAAAAACTGTTTTTT

V gene: TRBV19
D gene: -
J gene: TRBJ1-1
clone size: few
CDR3 protein: CASSVQVEAFF
CDR3 DNA: TGTGCCAGTAGTGTCCAGGTGGAAGCTTTCTTT

V gene: TRBV5-4
D gene: -
J gene: TRBJ2-7
clone size: once
CDR3 protein: CASSFLRGSSYEQYF
CDR3 DNA: TGTGCCAGCAGCTTCCTTCGGGGGAGCTCCTACGAGCAGTACTTC

V gene: TRBV6-5
D gene: -
J gene: TRBJ1-1
clone size: -
CDR3 protein: CASSYSTITEAFF
CDR3 DNA: TGTGCCAGCAGTTACTCAACTATCACTGAAGCTTTCTTT

V gene: TRBV7-9
D gene: -
J gene: TRBJ1-1
clone size: -
CDR3 protein: CASRIDRYTEAFF
CDR3 DNA: TGTGCCAGCAGAATAGACAGATACACTGAAGCTTTCTTT

V gene: TRBV25-1
D gene: TRBD1
J gene: TRBJ1-1
clone size: -
CDR3 protein: CASSKGGTGNTEAFF
CDR3 DNA: TGTGCCAGCAGTAAAGGGGGGACAGGGAACACTGAAGCTTTCTTT

V gene: TRBV19
D gene: -
J gene: TRBJ1-6
clone size: once
CDR3 protein: CASSIASLNSPLHF
CDR3 DNA: TGTGCCAGTAGTATCGCCAGCCTTAATTCACCCCTCCACTTT

V gene: TRBV14
D gene: -
J gene: TRBJ1-3
clone size: -
CDR3 protein: CASSLQLSGNTIYF
CDR3 DNA: TGTGCCAGCAGCCTACAGCTCTCTGGAAACACCATATATTTT

V gene: TRBV6-5
D gene: -
J gene: TRBJ1-1
clone size: -
CDR3 protein: CASSWGGNTEAFF
CDR3 DNA: TGTGCCAGCAGTTGGGGGGGGAACACTGAAGCTTTCTTT

V gene: TRBV30
D gene: -
J gene: TRBJ1-3
clone size: -
CDR3 protein: CAWSVRRVRDSGNTIYF
CDR3 DNA: TGTGCCTGGAGTGTACGCCGAGTAAGAGACTCTGGAAACACCATATATTTT

V gene: TRBV4-2
D gene: TRBD2
J gene: TRBJ2-7
clone size: -
CDR3 protein: CASSQGGTYEQYF
CDR3 DNA: TGTGCCAGCAGCCAGGGGGGGACCTACGAGCAGTACTTC

V gene: TRBV6-7
D gene: -
J gene: TRBJ1-1
clone size: -
CDR3 protein: CASSLQDRTEAFF
CDR3 DNA: TGTGCCAGCAGTCTACAGGATCGGACTGAAGCTTTCTTT

V gene: TRBV6-4
D gene: -
J gene: TRBJ1-2
clone size: -
CDR3 protein: CASRLRGRDNYGYTF
CDR3 DNA: TGTGCCAGCAGACTCAGGGGACGGGACAACTATGGCTACACCTTC